This entry concerns a single T cell receptor (beta chain). The target antigen is unknown. The data originate from a study of CD8 T cells in ankylosing spondylitis. Findings and limits, study-wide: Enrichment of disease-linked clones was reportedly significant in matched ankylosing spondylitis synovial fluid. Those disease-linked clones were CD8+; they were also relatively rare in peripheral blood.

In making TCR beta libraries, quantitative 5'-RACE with molecular barcodes was used. In TCRdb, the 5' RACE reads were re-called with MiXCR into one record per CDR3 protein. The table shows around 300,000 distinct CDR3 sequences, with less than 25% occurring only once. The source material was blood, either unsorted or a sorted T cell fraction (not recorded which). This clonotype was sampled from a female donor with ankylosing spondylitis or in good health (not recorded which).

CDR3: CASSSGLGGEQYF. CDR3 DNA: TGCGCCAGCAGCTCGGGACTAGGGGGCGAGCAGTACTTC. The rearrangement joins TRBV4-3 to TRBJ2-7; 8 nucleotides align to TRBD2. The CDR3 totals 13 residues. Germline V gene data show CDR1 as LGHNA and CDR2 as YSLEER. V trimming: 5 bases; J trimming: 6 bases; junction bases outside the gene matches: 6.